Listed here are 29 T cell receptor beta chains from one sample, sequenced in a study of blood T cell repertoires in COVID-19 (dated by TCRdb to the early 2020s). Library preparation employed the immunoSEQ multiplex PCR assay. TCRdb retrieved this table from immuneACCESS and kept in-frame rearrangements only. Not all clones are present; in checked studies, unresolved V genes account for under half, and no reason is known for the remainder. Present in this sample are about 130,000 clones, around 83% of which were seen just once. 3.2% of the sample is in the top ten clones. Material: peripheral blood. These receptors were obtained from a woman of 80 years or more with COVID-19, enrolled during active disease.

The chain links TRBV4-3 to TRBJ2-7; D is perhaps TRBD1 (6 bases). V lost 1 base, J lost 2 bases, and 9 bases lay in between. CDR1 is LGHNA and CDR2 is YSLEER in the germline V gene. The CDR3 is 14 residues long. CDR3 residues: CASSQGSGAYEQYF. CDR3 DNA: TGCGCCAGCAGCCAAGGGTCAGGGGCCTACGAGCAGTACTTC.

The V and J genes are TRBV28 and TRBJ1-6; the D is unclear. CDR3 length: 13 residues. V lost 1 base and J 8 bases, leaving 6 bases between the germline ends. Germline loops: CDR1 MDHEN, CDR2 SYDVKM. As DNA, the CDR3 is TGTGCCAGCAGTTTATACGGGGATTCACCCCTCCACTTT. Translation gives CASSLYGDSPLHF.

V and J are TRBV7-2 and TRBJ1-1, with 10 nucleotides matching TRBD1. V lost 2 bases and J lost 7; bases outside the gene matches: 10. The CDR3 length is 16 residues. Per germline, CDR1 SGHTA and CDR2 FQGNSA. Here the CDR3 reads CASSLRGQGTFGEAFF. DNA of the CDR3: TGTGCCAGCAGCTTAAGGGGACAGGGGACTTTCGGTGAAGCTTTCTTT.

The rearrangement uses TRBV23-1 and TRBJ2-2; D is perhaps TRBD1 (5 bases). TRBV23-1 has ORF status, its function being uncertain. The CDR3 extends over 16 amino acids. V shed 8 bases and J shed 6 bases, with 22 bases lying between them. The CDR3 protein is CASHLRASGSPGELFF. The CDR3, as DNA: TGCGCCAGCCACCTTCGGGCGTCAGGGTCACCCGGGGAGCTGTTTTTT.

This chain links TRBV2 with TRBJ2-5, with 9 bases matching TRBD2. The CDR3 is made up of 14 amino acids. Germline loops: CDR1 SNHLY, CDR2 FYNNEI. The V and J ends lost 2 bases and 9 bases, in that order; junction bases with no gene match: 7. The CDR3 loop reads CASSEFLAGSPQYF. The CDR3 nucleotides are TGTGCCAGCAGTGAATTCCTAGCGGGATCCCCCCAGTACTTC.

The J gene is TRBJ1-5, the V gene TRBV6-2 or TRBV6-3; 8 nucleotides align to TRBD1. Looked up from germline, CDR1 is MNHEY and CDR2 is SVGEGT. This CDR3 comprises 17 residues. V dropped 0 bases and J dropped 7; count of bases not matched to a gene: 11. DNA of the CDR3: TGTGCCAGCAGTTACTCGAGCCAGGGGGCGTACAACCAGCCCCAGCATTTT. Translated: CASSYSSQGAYNQPQHF.

V is TRBV7-2 and J is TRBJ1-1; TRBD1 is a possible D gene (6 bases). Germline CDR1 and CDR2: SGHTA and FQGNSA. The CDR3 is 16 amino acids. The V end was cut by 1 base, the J end by 2 bases, with 14 bases between. The CDR3 loop reads CASSLGQGTINTEAFF. CDR3 bases: TGTGCCAGCAGCTTAGGGCAGGGGACTATTAACACTGAAGCTTTCTTT.

This rearrangement joins TRBV11-2 to TRBJ2-2, with D hard to call. Trimming cost V 0 bases and J 6 bases, with 17 bases left between them. In germline, CDR1 is SGHAT, CDR2 FQNNGV. This CDR3 has 17 residues. CDR3 nucleotide sequence: TGTGCCAGCAGCTTAGAAGAGATGCTAGTTTATCCCGGGGAGCTGTTTTTT. Protein: CASSLEEMLVYPGELFF.

The chain links TRBV5-5 to TRBJ2-2, with TRBD1 matching 7 bases. Germline V gene sequence: CDR1 SGHKS, CDR2 YYEKEE (reference sequence). Trimming removed 0 bases from V and 3 bases from J; junction bases left unmatched: 2. The CDR3 spans 15 residues. In DNA form, the CDR3 reads TGTGCCAGCAGCTTGGCGCAGGGGGACACCGGGGAGCTGTTTTTT. Its translation: CASSLAQGDTGELFF.

CDR3 amino acids: CATMIAAGTDTQYF. The CDR3 DNA reads as TGTGCCACTATGATAGCGGCAGGCACAGATACGCAGTATTTT. The chain links TRBV27 to TRBJ2-3, with D maybe TRBD2 (6 bases). Germline V gene lookup returns CDR1 MNHEY and CDR2 SMNVEV (reference sequence). There are 14 residues in the CDR3. The V end was cut by 10 bases, the J end by 1 base, with 15 bases between.

The genes are TRBV2 and TRBJ1-6; perhaps TRBD1 as D (5 bases). This CDR3 has 14 residues. Germline V gives CDR1 SNHLY, CDR2 FYNNEI. Trimming stripped 6 bases from V and 9 bases from J, with 15 bases between. DNA of the CDR3: TGTGCCAGCAGGGCCTCATGGGGGGTTTCACCCCTCCACTTT. Translation: CASRASWGVSPLHF.

The gene calls are TRBV6-6 and TRBJ2-4; D is perhaps TRBD1 (5 bases). Germline loops: CDR1 MNHNY, CDR2 SVGAGI (reference sequence). The CDR3 sequence is 14 residues long. V was trimmed by 6 bases and J by 6 bases, leaving 15 bases between them. DNA of the CDR3: TGTGCCAGCAGGCCATACGGACAAGGAAACATTCAGTACTTC. This codes for CASRPYGQGNIQYF.

V is TRBV28 and J is TRBJ2-3, with D possibly being TRBD2 (5 bases). The CDR3 runs to 16 residues. The ends were cut back, 6 bases at V and 2 bases at J, with 18 bases in the middle. Germline assignment: CDR1 MDHEN and CDR2 SYDVKM. The CDR3 nucleotides read TGTGCCAGCAGCCGTAGGGTGCTAGCCCTCACAGATACGCAGTATTTT. Amino acids: CASSRRVLALTDTQYF.

The chain has TRBV6-2 or TRBV6-3 and TRBJ1-1; the match to TRBD1 covers 12 bases. The ends lost 6 bases at V and 4 bases at J; junction bases unmatched: 9. Germline V lookup: CDR1 MNHEY, CDR2 SVGEGT. CDR3 size: 16 residues. CDR3 protein: CASSRDRGRGRTEAFF. In nucleotides, the CDR3 is TGTGCCAGCAGCCGGGACAGGGGGCGCGGTCGCACTGAAGCTTTCTTT.

This clone was picked up a small number of times. The gene calls are TRBV18 and TRBJ2-5; 9 bases fit TRBD1. V shed 4 bases, J shed 1 base, and the junction held 16 bases outside the gene matches. CDR3 length: 19 residues. The V gene's germline CDR1 is KGHSH and CDR2 LQKENI. The CDR3 sequence is CASSLLPGQGHSLQETQYF. The CDR3 region has the DNA TGTGCCAGCTCACTACTGCCGGGACAGGGACATAGCCTCCAAGAGACCCAGTACTTC.

This sequence joins TRBV6-2 or TRBV6-3 and TRBJ2-5; D not certain. The germline V gene has CDR1 MNHEY and CDR2 SVGEGT. This CDR3 contains 14 residues. The germline V and J ends were trimmed by 5 bases and 4 bases, with 14 bases remaining between them. The CDR3 here is CASSRVNGGETQYF. The DNA for the CDR3 is TGTGCCAGCAGTCGCGTGAACGGTGGAGAGACCCAGTACTTC.

This clone appeared once. The V gene is TRBV7-2, the J gene TRBJ2-5, with 7 bases fitting TRBD2. CDR1 and CDR2 from the germline V gene are SGHTA and FQGNSA. Trimming cost V 2 bases and J 5 bases; bases outside gene matches: 8. The CDR3 totals 15 residues. The CDR3: CASSLSGGLWETQYF. The CDR3 DNA follows: TGTGCCAGCAGCTTATCCGGGGGACTATGGGAGACCCAGTACTTC.

The V and J genes are TRBV6-6 and TRBJ2-2; TRBD1 agrees at 10 bases. From germline, CDR1 is MNHNY and CDR2 SVGAGI (reference sequence). The CDR3 is made up of 15 amino acids. Trimming cost V 7 bases and J 9 bases; bases outside gene matches: 11. The CDR3 here is CASIPGTGASRELFF. The CDR3 coding sequence is TGTGCCAGCATTCCCGGGACAGGGGCGTCAAGGGAGCTGTTTTTT.

This clone was seen a few times. J is TRBJ2-7 and V is TRBV28, with 8 bases matching TRBD1. CDR1 is MDHEN and CDR2 is SYDVKM in the germline V gene. This CDR3 has 15 amino acids. V lost 5 bases, J lost 2 bases, and 8 bases stayed unmatched. The CDR3 spells CASSLQGGFTYEQYF. The CDR3 DNA reads TGTGCCAGCAGTCTACAGGGGGGCTTTACCTACGAGCAGTACTTC.

This chain joins TRBV7-6 and TRBJ2-1, with 7 bases matching TRBD1. The V gene end was trimmed by 5 bases and the J gene end by 1 base; junction bases not matched to a gene: 5. The germline V gene has CDR1 SGHVS and CDR2 FNYEAQ. The CDR3 has 15 amino acids. The CDR3 nucleotides read TGTGCCAGCAGCCCGGGACAGATTTCCTACAATGAGCAGTTCTTC. Translated, it gives CASSPGQISYNEQFF.

This chain joins TRBV11-3 and TRBJ1-4; D call uncertain. Germline CDR1 SGHNT, CDR2 YENEEA. The CDR3 loop spans 13 amino acids. V dropped 1 base and J dropped 10 bases, with 10 bases sitting between them. Here the CDR3 reads CASSLGVGGKLFF. The CDR3 coding sequence is TGTGCCAGCAGCTTAGGGGTCGGAGGAAAACTGTTTTTT. The variable domain in full, completed from reference TRBV11-3 and TRBJ1-4, reads EAGVVQSPRYKIIEKKQPVAFWCNPISGHNTLYWYLQNLGQGPELLIRYENEEAVDDSQLPKDRFSAERLKGVDSTLKIQPAELGDSAVYLCASSLGVGGKLFFGSGTQLSVL.

The chain has TRBV27 and TRBJ2-7; D is perhaps TRBD1 (5 bases). V lost 4 bases and J lost 1, with 11 bases in between. This CDR3 region has 14 residues. Germline V CDR1 and CDR2: MNHEY, SMNVEV (reference sequence). In DNA, the CDR3 is TGTGCCAGCAGTTATCGCAGGGCTTCCTACGAGCAGTACTTC. Protein sequence: CASSYRRASYEQYF.

The CDR3: CASSDVVGGLFF. Written as DNA, the CDR3 is TGTGCCAGCAGTGACGTGGTGGGAGGACTGTTTTTT. The chain joins TRBV6-1 to TRBJ1-4; D ambiguous. Germline loops: CDR1 MNHNS, CDR2 SASEGT. Between the trimmed V and J ends, which lost 3 bases and 13 bases, there was a span of 12 bases. The CDR3 has 12 residues.

The chain's CDR3 is CARSREGYEKLFF. The DNA for the CDR3 is TGTGCCAGAAGCCGGGAAGGATACGAAAAACTGTTTTTT. This chain connects TRBV5-3 to TRBJ1-4, with unresolved D. TRBV5-3 is an ORF, and what it does is uncertain. The CDR3 is made up of 13 amino acids. Trimming left V 4 bases short and J 8 bases short, with 12 bases between.

This clone was detected only a few times. The chain carries TRBV6-5 and TRBJ1-2; D gene uncertain. This CDR3 contains 13 residues. V lost 6 bases and J lost 6, with 14 bases in between. The germline V gene encodes CDR1 MNHEY and CDR2 SVGAGI. CDR3 residues: CASSHPSTNGYTF. CDR3 nucleotide sequence: TGTGCCAGCAGCCACCCTTCTACGAATGGCTACACCTTC.

This rearrangement joins TRBV2 to TRBJ2-7, with D perhaps matching TRBD1 (6 bases). Between the trimmed V and J ends, which lost 6 bases and 2 bases, there was a span of 17 bases. The CDR3 loop spans 15 amino acids. Germline CDR1 is SNHLY and CDR2 is FYNNEI. The CDR3 loop reads CASRASGGETYEQYF. CDR3 nucleotide sequence: TGTGCCAGCAGAGCAAGTGGGGGCGAAACCTACGAGCAGTACTTC. Based on the CDR3 plus reference TRBV2 and TRBJ2-7, the full variable domain is EPEVTQTPSHQVTQMGQEVILRCVPISNHLYFYWYRQILGQKVEFLVSFYNNEISEKSEIFDDQFSVERPDGSNFTLKIRSTKLEDSAMYFCASRASGGETYEQYFGPGTRLTVT.

The chain's CDR3 is CASSSRPGLAPNNEQFF. Written as DNA, the CDR3 is TGTGCCAGCAGCTCGAGACCGGGACTAGCGCCCAACAATGAGCAGTTCTTC. The chain joins TRBV7-9 to TRBJ2-1, with 10 positions matching TRBD2. With V trimmed by 4 bases and J by 5 bases, 11 bases remained unmatched. CDR1 and CDR2 from the germline V gene are SEHNR and FQNEAQ (reference sequence). This CDR3 spans 17 amino acids.

The V call is TRBV28, the J call TRBJ2-7; 9 bases match TRBD2. Germline CDR1 is MDHEN and CDR2 is SYDVKM. J lost 2 bases, V lost 6 bases, and 8 bases had no gene match. The CDR3 is made up of 15 amino acids. The CDR3 protein is CASSQTSGGPYEQYF. The CDR3 region has the DNA TGTGCCAGCAGCCAGACTAGCGGAGGTCCCTACGAGCAGTACTTC.

This rearrangement joins TRBV14 to TRBJ1-2; D is perhaps TRBD1 (5 bases). Germline loops: CDR1 SGHDN, CDR2 FVKESK. The CDR3 consists of 13 residues. The V end was cut by 4 bases, the J end by 5 bases, with 11 bases between. The CDR3 nucleotides read TGTGCCAGCAGCCCACAGGCTTTTTATGGCTACACCTTC. It codes for CASSPQAFYGYTF.